This TCR beta chain was profiled in a study of beta chain features in type 1 diabetes. Findings and caveats of the study: Any role of HLA type in TCRB rearrangement remained unresolved here. Relative to healthy donors, patients appeared to have naive, central memory and Treg TCRB repertoires that were more similar.

Isolation of CD4+ naive, central memory, regulatory and stem cell-like memory cells was achieved by sorting via CD45RO/CCR7/CD25/CD127/CD95/CD27. This CDR3 is built from 15 residues. The germline V and J ends were trimmed by 2 bases and 0 bases, with 12 bases remaining between them. CDR1 SGHRS and CDR2 YFSETQ come from the germline V gene. Investigators reverse transcribed all isolated RNA, so they sequenced expressed TCRB transcripts. The data were produced by immunoSEQ multiplex PCR, yet TCRdb's version contains in-frame clones alone and is incomplete. The sample has about 620,000 clones; around 15% are singletons. This clone was picked up one time. Its specificity is not known.

The chain uses TRBV5-1 and TRBJ2-7; possible D gene TRBD2, 5 bases. The material sequenced was naive CD4+ T cells from blood. This clonotype was sampled from a man aged 18 to 30 in good health. The CDR3 sequence: CASSFGLTLSYEQYF. CDR3 nucleotides: TGCGCCAGCAGCTTCGGACTGACACTCTCCTACGAGCAGTACTTC.